This T cell receptor (beta chain) was recorded in a study of Ad26.COV2.S vaccination and SARS-CoV-2 variants. Treatment noted: 19 received Ad26.COV2.S at low or high dose, single or two shots; 5 received placebo; per-sample allocation not given. The study sampled participants on day 63 after the first vaccine or placebo injection. This CDR3 is built from 16 residues. Germline lookup yields CDR1 LGHNT and CDR2 FRNRAP. V was pared by 1 base and J by 5 bases, with 15 bases between. Clones were read by immunoSEQ multiplex PCR, and TCRdb kept only the in-frame ones, dropping some. This repertoire shows approximately 300,000 clones, about 82% found once; its top ten account for 2.1%.

The TCR comes from a person aged 18-60 years who received the Ad26.COV2.S COVID-19 vaccine or a placebo. The sequencing used peripheral blood, collected in a trial of Ad26.COV2.S vaccine versus placebo. The rearrangement links TRBV12-5 to TRBJ2-1; no reliable D call. The chain's CDR3 is CASGLGSTRQNNEQFF. CDR3 nucleotides: TGTGCTAGTGGTTTGGGGAGTACAAGACAAAACAATGAGCAGTTCTTC.